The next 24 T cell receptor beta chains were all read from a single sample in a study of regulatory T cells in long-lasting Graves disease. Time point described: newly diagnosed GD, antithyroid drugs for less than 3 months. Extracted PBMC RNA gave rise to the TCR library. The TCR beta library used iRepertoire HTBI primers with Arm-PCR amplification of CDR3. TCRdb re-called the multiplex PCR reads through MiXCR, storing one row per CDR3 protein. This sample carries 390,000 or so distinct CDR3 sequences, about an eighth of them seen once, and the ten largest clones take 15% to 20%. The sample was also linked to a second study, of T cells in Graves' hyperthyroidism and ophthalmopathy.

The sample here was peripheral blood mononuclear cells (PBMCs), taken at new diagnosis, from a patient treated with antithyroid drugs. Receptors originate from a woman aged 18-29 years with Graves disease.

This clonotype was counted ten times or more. The chain's CDR3 is CASSRRRGPQETQYF. The DNA of the CDR3 is TGTGCCAGCAGCCGACGAAGGGGCCCCCAAGAGACCCAGTACTTC. This chain joins TRBV7-2 and TRBJ2-5, with D possibly matching TRBD1 (5 bases). CDR3 length equals 15 residues. The germline V gene has CDR1 SGHTA and CDR2 FQGNSA. The V gene lost 5 bases and the J gene lost 1 base, with 14 bases spanning the gap. Looking up the rest from reference TRBV7-2 and TRBJ2-5 gives the full variable domain: GAGVSQSPSNKVTEKGKDVELRCDPISGHTALYWYRQSLGQGLEFLIYFQGNSAPDKSGLPSDRFSAERTGGSVSTLTIQRTQQEDSAVYLCASSRRRGPQETQYFGPGTRLLVL.

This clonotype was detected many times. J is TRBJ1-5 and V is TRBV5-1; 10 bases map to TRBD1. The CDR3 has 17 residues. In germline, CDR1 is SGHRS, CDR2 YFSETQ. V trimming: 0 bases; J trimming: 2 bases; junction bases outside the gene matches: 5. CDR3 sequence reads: CASSLVPGTGGNQPQHF. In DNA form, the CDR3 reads TGCGCCAGCAGCTTGGTCCCCGGGACAGGGGGCAATCAGCCCCAGCATTTT.

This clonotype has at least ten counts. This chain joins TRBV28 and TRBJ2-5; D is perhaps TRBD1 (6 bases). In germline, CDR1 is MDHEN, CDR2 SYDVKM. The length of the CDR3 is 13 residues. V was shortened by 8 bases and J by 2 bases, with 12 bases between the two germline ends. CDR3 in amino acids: CASALGQQETQYF. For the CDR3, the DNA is TGTGCCAGCGCCCTTGGACAGCAAGAGACCCAGTACTTC. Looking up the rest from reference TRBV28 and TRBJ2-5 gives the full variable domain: DVKVTQSSRYLVKRTGEKVFLECVQDMDHENMFWYRQDPGLGLRLIYFSYDVKMKEKGDIPEGYSVSREKKERFSLILESASTNQTSMYLCASALGQQETQYFGPGTRLLVL.

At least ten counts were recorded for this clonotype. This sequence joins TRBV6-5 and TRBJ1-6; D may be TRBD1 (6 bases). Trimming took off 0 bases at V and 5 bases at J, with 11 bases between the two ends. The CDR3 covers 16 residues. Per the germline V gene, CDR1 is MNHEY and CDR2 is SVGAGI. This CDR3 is CASSYSGGANNSPLHF. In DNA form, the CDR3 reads TGTGCCAGCAGTTACTCGGGGGGCGCAAATAATTCACCCCTCCACTTT.

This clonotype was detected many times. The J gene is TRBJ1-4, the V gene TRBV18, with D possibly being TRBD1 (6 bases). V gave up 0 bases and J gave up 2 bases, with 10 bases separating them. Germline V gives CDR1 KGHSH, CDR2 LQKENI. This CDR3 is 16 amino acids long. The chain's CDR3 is CASSPPSQGTNEKLFF. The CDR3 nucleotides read TGTGCCAGCTCACCACCGTCGCAGGGGACTAATGAAAAACTGTTTTTT. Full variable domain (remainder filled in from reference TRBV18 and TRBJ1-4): NAGVMQNPRHLVRRRGQEARLRCSPMKGHSHVYWYRQLPEEGLKFMVYLQKENIIDESGMPKERFSAEFPKEGPSILRIQQVVRGDSAAYFCASSPPSQGTNEKLFFGSGTQLSVL.

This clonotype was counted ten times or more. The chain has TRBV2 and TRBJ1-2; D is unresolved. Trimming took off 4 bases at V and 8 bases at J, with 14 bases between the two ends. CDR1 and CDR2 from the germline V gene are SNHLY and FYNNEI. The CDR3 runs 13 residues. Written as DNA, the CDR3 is TGTGCCAGCAGTGTATCAGAGCGTCGAGGCTACACCTTC. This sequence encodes CASSVSERRGYTF.

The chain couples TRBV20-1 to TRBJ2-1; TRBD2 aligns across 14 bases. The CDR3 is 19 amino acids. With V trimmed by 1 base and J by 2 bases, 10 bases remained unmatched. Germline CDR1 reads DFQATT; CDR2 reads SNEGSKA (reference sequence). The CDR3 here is CSARAWTSGRQWAYNEQFF. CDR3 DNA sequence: TGCAGTGCTAGAGCTTGGACTAGCGGGAGGCAGTGGGCCTACAATGAGCAGTTCTTC.

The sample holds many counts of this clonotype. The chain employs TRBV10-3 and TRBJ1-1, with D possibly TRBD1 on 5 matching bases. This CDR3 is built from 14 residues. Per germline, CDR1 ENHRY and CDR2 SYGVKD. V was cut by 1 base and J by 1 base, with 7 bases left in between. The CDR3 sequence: CAISEWGTNTEAFF. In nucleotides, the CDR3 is TGTGCCATCAGTGAGTGGGGGACGAACACTGAAGCTTTCTTT.

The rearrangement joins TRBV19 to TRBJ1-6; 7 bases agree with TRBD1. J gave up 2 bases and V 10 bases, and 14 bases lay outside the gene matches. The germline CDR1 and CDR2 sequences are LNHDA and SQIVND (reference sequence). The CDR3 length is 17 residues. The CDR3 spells CATQDRDNSAYNSPLHF. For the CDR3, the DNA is TGTGCCACCCAAGACAGGGACAACAGCGCCTATAATTCACCCCTCCACTTT.

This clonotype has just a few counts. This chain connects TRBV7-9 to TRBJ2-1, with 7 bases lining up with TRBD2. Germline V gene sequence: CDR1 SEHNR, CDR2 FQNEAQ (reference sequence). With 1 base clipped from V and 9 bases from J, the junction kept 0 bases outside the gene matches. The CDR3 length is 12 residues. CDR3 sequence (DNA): TGTGCCAGCAGCTTAGGGACTAGTGAGCAGTTCTTC. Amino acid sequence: CASSLGTSEQFF.

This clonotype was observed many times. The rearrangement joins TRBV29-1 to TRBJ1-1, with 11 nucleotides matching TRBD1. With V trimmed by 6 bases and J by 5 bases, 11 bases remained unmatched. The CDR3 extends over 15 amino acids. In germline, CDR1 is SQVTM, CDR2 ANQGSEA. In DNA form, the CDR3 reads TGCAGCGTCGGCAAGGACAGGGGGCGAGGGACTGAAGCTTTCTTT. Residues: CSVGKDRGRGTEAFF. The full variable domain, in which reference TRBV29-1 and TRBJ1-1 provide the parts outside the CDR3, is SAVISQKPSRDICQRGTSLTIQCQVDSQVTMMFWYRQQPGQSLTLIATANQGSEATYESGFVIDKFPISRPNLTFSTLTVSNMSPEDSSIYLCSVGKDRGRGTEAFFGQGTRLTVV.

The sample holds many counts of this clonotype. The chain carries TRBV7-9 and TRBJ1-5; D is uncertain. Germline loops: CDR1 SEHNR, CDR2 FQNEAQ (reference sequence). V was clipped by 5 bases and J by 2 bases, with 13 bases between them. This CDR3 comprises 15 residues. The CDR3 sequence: CASSQKGSGNQPQHF. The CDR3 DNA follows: TGTGCCAGCAGCCAGAAGGGCTCGGGCAATCAGCCCCAGCATTTT.

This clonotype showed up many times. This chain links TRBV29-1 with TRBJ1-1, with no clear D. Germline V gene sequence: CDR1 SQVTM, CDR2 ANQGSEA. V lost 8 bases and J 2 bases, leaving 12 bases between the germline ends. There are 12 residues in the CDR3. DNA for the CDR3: TGCAGCTTCCTTCCATTAAACACTGAAGCTTTCTTT. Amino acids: CSFLPLNTEAFF.

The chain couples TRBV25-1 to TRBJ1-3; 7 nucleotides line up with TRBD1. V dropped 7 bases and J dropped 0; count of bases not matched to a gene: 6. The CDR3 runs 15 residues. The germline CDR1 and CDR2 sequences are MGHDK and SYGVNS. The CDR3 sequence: CASTKQGSSGNTIYF. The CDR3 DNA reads TGTGCCAGCACAAAACAGGGGTCCTCTGGAAACACCATATATTTT.

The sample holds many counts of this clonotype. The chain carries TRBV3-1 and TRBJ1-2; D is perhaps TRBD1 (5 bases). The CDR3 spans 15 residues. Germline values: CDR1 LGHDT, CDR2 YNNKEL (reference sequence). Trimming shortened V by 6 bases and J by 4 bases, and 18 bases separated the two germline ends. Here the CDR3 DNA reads TGTGCCAGCAGTAACGGGCCCCCCGGGGGCTATGGCTACACCTTC. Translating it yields CASSNGPPGGYGYTF.

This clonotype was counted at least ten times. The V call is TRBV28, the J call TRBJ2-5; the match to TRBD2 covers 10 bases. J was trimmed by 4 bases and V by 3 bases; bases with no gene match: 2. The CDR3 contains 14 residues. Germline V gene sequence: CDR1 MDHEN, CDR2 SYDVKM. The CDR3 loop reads CASSLLAGAETQYF. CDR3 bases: TGTGCCAGCAGTTTGCTAGCGGGAGCAGAGACCCAGTACTTC.

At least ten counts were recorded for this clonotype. CDR3: CASSSSQGPNTEAFF. The CDR3 DNA is TGTGCCAGCAGCTCAAGTCAGGGGCCGAACACTGAAGCTTTCTTT. The rearrangement joins TRBV28 to TRBJ1-1; a weak D match, TRBD1 (6 bases). Germline V gene lookup returns CDR1 MDHEN and CDR2 SYDVKM. The CDR3 totals 15 residues. Trimming took 6 bases from V and 1 from J, leaving 15 bases between them.

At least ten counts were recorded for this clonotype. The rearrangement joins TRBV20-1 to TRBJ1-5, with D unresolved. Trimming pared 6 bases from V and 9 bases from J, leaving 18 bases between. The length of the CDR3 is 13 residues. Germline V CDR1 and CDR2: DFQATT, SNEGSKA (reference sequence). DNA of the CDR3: TGCAGTGCCGGAGGCCCTTCTGAACCGCCCCAGCATTTT. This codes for CSAGGPSEPPQHF.

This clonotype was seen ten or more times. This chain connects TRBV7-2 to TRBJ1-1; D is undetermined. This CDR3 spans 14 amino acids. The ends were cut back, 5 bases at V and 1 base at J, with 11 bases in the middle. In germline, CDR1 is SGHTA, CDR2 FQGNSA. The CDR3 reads CASSPLVQNTEAFF. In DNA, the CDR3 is TGTGCCAGCAGCCCCCTGGTCCAGAACACTGAAGCTTTCTTT.

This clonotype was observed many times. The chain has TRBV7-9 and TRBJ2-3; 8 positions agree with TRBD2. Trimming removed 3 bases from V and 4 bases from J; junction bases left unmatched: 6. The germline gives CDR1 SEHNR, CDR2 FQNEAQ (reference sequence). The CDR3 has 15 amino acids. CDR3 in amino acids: CASSLGTRVSDTQYF. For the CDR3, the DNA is TGTGCCAGCAGCTTGGGGACTAGAGTGTCAGATACGCAGTATTTT.

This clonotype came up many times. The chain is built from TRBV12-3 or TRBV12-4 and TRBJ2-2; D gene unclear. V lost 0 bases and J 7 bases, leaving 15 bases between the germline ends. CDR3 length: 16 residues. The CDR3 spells CASSLAWNTLDGELFF. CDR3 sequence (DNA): TGTGCCAGCAGTTTAGCGTGGAACACCCTAGACGGGGAGCTGTTTTTT.

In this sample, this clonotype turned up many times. CDR3 bases: TGCAGCTGTGGTCGCGCGAACACTGAAGCTTTCTTT. It codes for CSCGRANTEAFF. This chain links TRBV29-1 with TRBJ1-1; D remains unclear. This CDR3 has 12 amino acids. Per the germline V gene, CDR1 is SQVTM and CDR2 is ANQGSEA. V lost 8 bases, J lost 1 base, and 11 bases lay in between.

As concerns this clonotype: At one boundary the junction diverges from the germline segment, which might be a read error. In DNA, the CDR3 is TGTACCAGCAGTTTAAGGACACCCCATAGCAATCAGCCCCAGCATTTT. It translates to CTSSLRTPHSNQPQHF. The V call is TRBV27, the J call TRBJ1-5, with a weak D call TRBD1 (5 bases). There are 16 residues in the CDR3. CDR1 is MNHEY and CDR2 is SMNVEV in the germline V gene (reference sequence).

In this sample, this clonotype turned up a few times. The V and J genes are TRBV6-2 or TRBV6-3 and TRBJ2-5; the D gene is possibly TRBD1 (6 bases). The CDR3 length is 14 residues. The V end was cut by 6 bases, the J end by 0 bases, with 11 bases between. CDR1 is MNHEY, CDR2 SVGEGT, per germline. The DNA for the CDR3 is TGTGCCAGCAGCCGGGACATGAACCAAGAGACCCAGTACTTC. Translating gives CASSRDMNQETQYF.